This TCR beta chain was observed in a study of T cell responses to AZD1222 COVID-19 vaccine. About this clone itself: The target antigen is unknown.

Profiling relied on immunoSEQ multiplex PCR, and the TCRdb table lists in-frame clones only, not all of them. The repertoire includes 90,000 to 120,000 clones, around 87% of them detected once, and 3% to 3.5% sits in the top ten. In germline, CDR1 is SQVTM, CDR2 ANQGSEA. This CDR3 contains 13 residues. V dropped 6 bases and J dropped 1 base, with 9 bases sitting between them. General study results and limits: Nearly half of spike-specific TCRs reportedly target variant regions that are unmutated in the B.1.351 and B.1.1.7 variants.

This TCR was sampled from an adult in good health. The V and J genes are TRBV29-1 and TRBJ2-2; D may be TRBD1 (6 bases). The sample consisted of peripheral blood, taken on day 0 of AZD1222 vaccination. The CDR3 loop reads CSVEGQNTGELFF. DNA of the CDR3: TGCAGCGTCGAGGGACAGAACACCGGGGAGCTGTTTTTT.